These T cell receptor beta chains were read from a single sample in a study of PD-1 blockade in classical Hodgkin lymphoma. The protocol was immunoSEQ multiplex PCR, while the TCRdb copy is restricted to in-frame clones and leaves out a portion. The repertoire holds some 150,000 clones, with around four fifths as singletons. The sample was peripheral blood mononuclear cells (PBMCs), taken before the second cycle of nivolumab. These receptors all stem from a human donor with classical Hodgkin lymphoma. CDR3s include the opening cysteine and the closing phenylalanine or tryptophan. The order of the fields is D gene, clone size, V gene, J gene, CDR3 protein, CDR3 DNA. The D gene is left open where the match is weak. Part of the rows lack a size; the others show once, few, many or a class for expanded clones.

D gene: -; clone size: many; V gene: TRBV9; J gene: TRBJ1-5; CDR3 protein: CASSPSWGSNQPQHF; CDR3 DNA: TGTGCCAGCAGCCCAAGTTGGGGGAGCAATCAGCCCCAGCATTTT
D gene: -; clone size: few; V gene: TRBV28; J gene: TRBJ2-6; CDR3 protein: CASSPGEETGANVLTF; CDR3 DNA: TGTGCCAGCAGTCCGGGTGAAGAGACTGGGGCCAACGTCCTGACTTTC
D gene: -; clone size: -; V gene: TRBV5-5; J gene: TRBJ1-4; CDR3 protein: CASSGSVTTNEKLFF; CDR3 DNA: TGTGCCAGCAGCGGGTCGGTTACGACTAATGAAAAACTGTTTTTT
D gene: TRBD2; clone size: -; V gene: TRBV7-9; J gene: TRBJ2-1; CDR3 protein: CASSLVGGGDYNEQFF; CDR3 DNA: TGTGCCAGCAGCTTAGTGGGTGGGGGGGACTACAATGAGCAGTTCTTC
D gene: -; clone size: once; V gene: TRBV5-6; J gene: TRBJ1-2; CDR3 protein: CASSLAAGYTF; CDR3 DNA: TGTGCCAGCAGCTTGGCGGCGGGCTACACCTTC
D gene: -; clone size: -; V gene: TRBV6-5; J gene: TRBJ2-7; CDR3 protein: CASSYPDHEQYF; CDR3 DNA: TGTGCCAGCAGTTACCCAGATCACGAGCAGTACTTC
D gene: -; clone size: -; V gene: TRBV27; J gene: TRBJ1-1; CDR3 protein: CASRHLAATEAFF; CDR3 DNA: TGTGCCAGCAGACACCTCGCGGCAACTGAAGCTTTCTTT
D gene: -; clone size: few; V gene: TRBV19; J gene: TRBJ1-5; CDR3 protein: CASTRRDLTGQPQHF; CDR3 DNA: TGTGCCAGTACCAGGCGGGACCTAACAGGTCAGCCCCAGCATTTT
D gene: -; clone size: -; V gene: TRBV27; J gene: TRBJ1-3; CDR3 protein: CASSSNRRTGNTIYF; CDR3 DNA: TGTGCCAGCAGTTCGAACAGGAGAACTGGAAACACCATATATTTT
D gene: -; clone size: -; V gene: TRBV6-5; J gene: TRBJ1-3; CDR3 protein: CASSYSMQGYGNTIYF; CDR3 DNA: TGTGCCAGCAGTTACTCGATGCAGGGGTATGGAAACACCATATATTTT
D gene: -; clone size: -; V gene: TRBV28; J gene: TRBJ1-5; CDR3 protein: CASSSLGRPQHF; CDR3 DNA: TGTGCCAGCAGCTCACTCGGAAGGCCCCAGCATTTT
D gene: -; clone size: -; V gene: TRBV5-6; J gene: TRBJ1-5; CDR3 protein: CASSLGSNQPQHF; CDR3 DNA: TGTGCCAGCAGCTTGGGATCAAATCAGCCCCAGCATTTT
D gene: -; clone size: -; V gene: TRBV28; J gene: TRBJ1-3; CDR3 protein: CASSLLTPGHTIYF; CDR3 DNA: TGTGCCAGCAGTTTATTGACCCCGGGACACACCATATATTTT
D gene: -; clone size: -; V gene: TRBV6-4; J gene: TRBJ2-3; CDR3 protein: CASSPRALTDTQYF; CDR3 DNA: TGTGCCAGCAGTCCCCGGGCTCTCACAGATACGCAGTATTTT
D gene: TRBD2; clone size: -; V gene: TRBV5-1; J gene: TRBJ2-7; CDR3 protein: CASSSGGSSYEQYF; CDR3 DNA: TGCGCCAGCAGCTCCGGGGGGAGCTCCTACGAGCAGTACTTC
D gene: -; clone size: once; V gene: TRBV19; J gene: TRBJ2-5; CDR3 protein: CASSRRGEETQYF; CDR3 DNA: TGTGCCAGTAGTAGGAGGGGGGAAGAGACCCAGTACTTC
D gene: TRBD2; clone size: -; V gene: TRBV5-4; J gene: TRBJ2-7; CDR3 protein: CASSFRGGTYEQYF; CDR3 DNA: TGTGCCAGCAGCTTCCGGGGGGGGACCTACGAGCAGTACTTC
D gene: TRBD2; clone size: -; V gene: TRBV9; J gene: TRBJ2-3; CDR3 protein: CASARGGRTDTQYF; CDR3 DNA: TGTGCCAGCGCCCGCGGGGGTCGCACAGATACGCAGTATTTT
D gene: TRBD1; clone size: -; V gene: TRBV2; J gene: TRBJ2-7; CDR3 protein: CASSPGQVTYEQYF; CDR3 DNA: TGTGCCAGCAGCCCGGGACAGGTGACCTACGAGCAGTACTTC
D gene: TRBD2; clone size: -; V gene: TRBV19; J gene: TRBJ2-3; CDR3 protein: CASRLLAGGDTQYF; CDR3 DNA: TGTGCCAGTAGGCTACTAGCGGGCGGAGATACGCAGTATTTT
D gene: TRBD1; clone size: -; V gene: TRBV5-1; J gene: TRBJ2-3; CDR3 protein: CASSSGQGGHTDTQYF; CDR3 DNA: TGCGCCAGCAGCTCTGGACAGGGCGGACACACAGATACGCAGTATTTT
D gene: -; clone size: few; V gene: TRBV5-1; J gene: TRBJ1-3; CDR3 protein: CASSLVLGGSGNTIYF; CDR3 DNA: TGCGCCAGCAGCTTGGTTCTGGGAGGCTCTGGAAACACCATATATTTT
D gene: -; clone size: -; V gene: TRBV4-1; J gene: TRBJ1-1; CDR3 protein: CASTPRRDTEAFF; CDR3 DNA: TGCGCCAGCACCCCAAGGCGGGACACTGAAGCTTTCTTT
D gene: -; clone size: -; V gene: TRBV11-2; J gene: TRBJ2-3; CDR3 protein: CASTQGGRRTDTQYF; CDR3 DNA: TGTGCCAGCACCCAGGGGGGCCGGAGGACAGATACGCAGTATTTT
D gene: -; clone size: -; V gene: TRBV28; J gene: TRBJ2-5; CDR3 protein: CASSFGSRAQETQYF; CDR3 DNA: TGTGCCAGCAGTTTTGGCAGCAGAGCTCAAGAGACCCAGTACTTC
D gene: -; clone size: -; V gene: TRBV7-2; J gene: TRBJ1-6; CDR3 protein: CASSTTGISPLHF; CDR3 DNA: TGTGCCAGCAGCACCACAGGGATTTCACCCCTCCACTTT
D gene: TRBD2; clone size: -; V gene: TRBV5-4; J gene: TRBJ2-7; CDR3 protein: CASSTSGRISYEQYF; CDR3 DNA: TGTGCCAGCAGCACTAGCGGGAGGATCTCCTACGAGCAGTACTTC
D gene: TRBD1; clone size: -; V gene: TRBV6-1; J gene: TRBJ2-2; CDR3 protein: CASSGDRVYTGELFF; CDR3 DNA: TGTGCCAGCAGTGGGGACAGGGTCTACACCGGGGAGCTGTTTTTT
D gene: -; clone size: -; V gene: TRBV5-1; J gene: TRBJ2-1; CDR3 protein: CASSMLGTGEQFF; CDR3 DNA: TGCGCCAGCAGCATGCTAGGTACCGGTGAGCAGTTCTTC